A selection of T cell receptor beta chains follows, all from one sample in a study of T cell responses to AZD1222 COVID-19 vaccine. Generated by immunoSEQ multiplex PCR, the TCRdb table keeps only in-frame clones and is missing some. This sample has 95,000 to 100,000 clones, with around 85% found just once. Specimen: peripheral blood, collected 28 days after the second AZD1222 dose. The receptor source for this set is an adult who received the AZD1222 COVID-19 vaccine. The conserved cysteine and the conserved F or W are not part of the CDR3 here.

v_gene: TRBV6-1; CDR3aa: ASSEAGQGPSPLH
v_gene: TRBV6-6; CDR3aa: ASSYNEYTGELF
v_gene: TRBV5-4; CDR3aa: ASSLTVSYGYT
v_gene: TRBV5-4; CDR3aa: ASSLEGTGGSEAF
v_gene: TRBV5-1; CDR3aa: ASSLRASPGATDTQY
v_gene: TRBV6-5; CDR3aa: ASSNRGHIQY
v_gene: TRBV18; CDR3aa: ASSQWSVGTGQETQY
v_gene: TRBV7-9; CDR3aa: ASSSRDSNTGELF
v_gene: TRBV11-1; CDR3aa: ASSLALAGNEQF
v_gene: TRBV7-2; CDR3aa: ASTQRDPQAAF
v_gene: TRBV2; CDR3aa: ASSLGVAQDEQY
v_gene: TRBV12-3/TRBV12-4; CDR3aa: ASRSTGNQPQH
v_gene: TRBV7-6; CDR3aa: ASSLWGRAGDEQY
v_gene: TRBV3-1/TRBV3-2; CDR3aa: ASSQVQGEGDTQY
v_gene: TRBV4-2; CDR3aa: ASSQDLGPYEQY
v_gene: TRBV7-6; CDR3aa: ASSSQYRGRYNEQF
v_gene: TRBV18; CDR3aa: ASSPARDGYT
v_gene: TRBV7-8; CDR3aa: ASSLVDLNTEAF
v_gene: TRBV28; CDR3aa: AISSGTRYGYT
v_gene: TRBV7-3; CDR3aa: ASTRQDANTGELF
v_gene: TRBV2; CDR3aa: ASGTLGGWDQPQH
v_gene: TRBV6-5; CDR3aa: ASSTGGAAGELF
v_gene: TRBV30; CDR3aa: AWSKQGANEKLF
v_gene: TRBV18; CDR3aa: ASSPIGAPTEAF
v_gene: TRBV5-6; CDR3aa: ASSPDRAHEQY
v_gene: TRBV7-2; CDR3aa: ASSSGPVETQY
v_gene: TRBV28; CDR3aa: ASRGTRAYEQY
v_gene: TRBV7-8; CDR3aa: ASSTVIYEQY
v_gene: TRBV19; CDR3aa: ASSMRQSGGANVLT
v_gene: TRBV7-2; CDR3aa: ASSLFKGPGAF
v_gene: TRBV11-3; CDR3aa: ASSSGLASDTQY
v_gene: TRBV4-2; CDR3aa: ASSQDLGEGTGELF
v_gene: TRBV7-8; CDR3aa: ASSIIKGAFYGYT
v_gene: TRBV29-1; CDR3aa: SVDTTGGSGEQY
v_gene: TRBV5-8; CDR3aa: ASTSRQRQF
v_gene: TRBV12-5; CDR3aa: ASGLVRGGGIPLDSRDTQY
v_gene: TRBV3-1/TRBV3-2; CDR3aa: ASSQEAPQGIENYGYT
v_gene: TRBV6-5; CDR3aa: ASSTLSGTPEAF
v_gene: TRBV29-1; CDR3aa: SVGQGGYEQY
v_gene: TRBV7-9; CDR3aa: ASSAGLLRGNTEAF
v_gene: TRBV7-8; CDR3aa: ASSLGAAALEAF
v_gene: TRBV6-5; CDR3aa: ASSYGGATSPLH
v_gene: TRBV15; CDR3aa: ATSRDRTPLH
v_gene: TRBV7-9; CDR3aa: ASSSRAKNIQY
v_gene: TRBV11-2; CDR3aa: ASSLGGATNEKLF
v_gene: TRBV7-6; CDR3aa: ASSLGNEQF
v_gene: TRBV7-2; CDR3aa: ASSSGLQETQY
v_gene: TRBV7-9; CDR3aa: ASDTLGEQF
v_gene: TRBV3-1/TRBV3-2; CDR3aa: ASSQEMPSGYT
v_gene: TRBV18; CDR3aa: ASSPGGIRENTIY
v_gene: TRBV5-1; CDR3aa: ASSTRGQETQY
v_gene: TRBV5-4; CDR3aa: ASSYAGGGEGN
v_gene: TRBV4-3; CDR3aa: ASSHQRGAASGLNEQF
v_gene: TRBV5-1; CDR3aa: ASSLAQGADTQY
v_gene: TRBV2; CDR3aa: ASRQGPTPGETQY
v_gene: TRBV9; CDR3aa: ASSPQGGVMNTEAF
v_gene: TRBV7-2; CDR3aa: ASSLGGTGSGYEQF
v_gene: TRBV7-9; CDR3aa: ASSLAGATNEKLF
v_gene: TRBV6-2/TRBV6-3; CDR3aa: ASSYNFYEQY
v_gene: TRBV7-9; CDR3aa: ASSLEGRINEQF